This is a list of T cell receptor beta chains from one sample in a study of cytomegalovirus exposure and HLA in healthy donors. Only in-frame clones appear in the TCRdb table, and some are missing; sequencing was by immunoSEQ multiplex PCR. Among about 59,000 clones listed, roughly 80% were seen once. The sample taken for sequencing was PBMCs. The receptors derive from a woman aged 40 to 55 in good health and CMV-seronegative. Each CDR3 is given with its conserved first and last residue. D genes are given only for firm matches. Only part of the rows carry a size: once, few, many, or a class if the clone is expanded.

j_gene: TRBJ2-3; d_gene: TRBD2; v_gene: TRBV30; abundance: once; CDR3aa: CAWSRDGRATDTQYF; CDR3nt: TGTGCCTGGAGTCGGGACGGGAGGGCGACAGATACGCAGTATTTT
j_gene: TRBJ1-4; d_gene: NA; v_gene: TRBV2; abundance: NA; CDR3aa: CASSEGRATNEKLFF; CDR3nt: TGTGCCAGCAGTGAGGGCAGGGCAACTAATGAAAAACTGTTTTTT
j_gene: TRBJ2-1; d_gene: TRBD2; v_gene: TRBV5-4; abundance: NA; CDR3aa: CASSYRLGGSIDEQFF; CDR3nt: TGTGCCAGCAGCTACCGCCTAGGCGGGAGCATAGATGAGCAGTTCTTC
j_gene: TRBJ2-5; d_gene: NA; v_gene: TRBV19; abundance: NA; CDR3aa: CASTPGGETQYF; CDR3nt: TGTGCCAGTACGCCAGGGGGGGAGACCCAGTACTTC
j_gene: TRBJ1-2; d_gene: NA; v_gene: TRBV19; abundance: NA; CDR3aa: CASSIYPRDGYTF; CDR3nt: TGTGCCAGTAGTATATACCCTCGGGATGGCTACACCTTC
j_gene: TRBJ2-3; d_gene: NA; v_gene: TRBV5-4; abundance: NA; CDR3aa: CASSPLAGRDTQYF; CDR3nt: TGTGCCAGCAGCCCGCTAGCAGGGAGGGATACGCAGTATTTT
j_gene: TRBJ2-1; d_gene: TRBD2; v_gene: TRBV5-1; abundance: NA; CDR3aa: CASKGRGPFDEQFF; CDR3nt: TGCGCCAGCAAGGGGAGGGGACCCTTCGATGAGCAGTTCTTC
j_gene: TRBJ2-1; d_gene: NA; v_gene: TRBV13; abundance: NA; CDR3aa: CASSLGGGFRSDNEQFF; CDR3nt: TGTGCCAGCAGCTTAGGGGGCGGGTTCCGGAGCGACAATGAGCAGTTCTTC
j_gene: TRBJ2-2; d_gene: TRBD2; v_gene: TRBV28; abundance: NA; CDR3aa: CASRTGTTDTGELFF; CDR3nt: TGTGCCAGCAGAACCGGGACTACAGACACCGGGGAGCTGTTTTTT
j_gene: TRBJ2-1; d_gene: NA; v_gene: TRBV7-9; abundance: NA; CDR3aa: CASSTMRLSDEQFF; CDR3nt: TGTGCCAGCAGCACTATGAGGTTAAGTGATGAGCAGTTCTTC
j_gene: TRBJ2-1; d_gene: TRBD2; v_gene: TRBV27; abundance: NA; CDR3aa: CASSLSGLENNEQFF; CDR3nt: TGTGCCAGCAGTCTATCGGGACTAGAAAACAATGAGCAGTTCTTC
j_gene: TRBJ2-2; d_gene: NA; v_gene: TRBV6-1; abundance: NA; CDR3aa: CASSVRQPTGELFF; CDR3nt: TGTGCCAGCAGTGTGAGACAACCCACCGGGGAGCTGTTTTTT
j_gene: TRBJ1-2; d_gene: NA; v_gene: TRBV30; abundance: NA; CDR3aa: CAWSQNTGGGYGYTF; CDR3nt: TGTGCCTGGAGCCAAAACACGGGGGGTGGATATGGCTACACCTTC
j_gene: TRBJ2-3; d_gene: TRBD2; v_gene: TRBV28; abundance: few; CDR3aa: CASSSLSGSVTDTQYF; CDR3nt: TGTGCCAGCAGTTCCCTAAGCGGGAGCGTCACAGATACGCAGTATTTT